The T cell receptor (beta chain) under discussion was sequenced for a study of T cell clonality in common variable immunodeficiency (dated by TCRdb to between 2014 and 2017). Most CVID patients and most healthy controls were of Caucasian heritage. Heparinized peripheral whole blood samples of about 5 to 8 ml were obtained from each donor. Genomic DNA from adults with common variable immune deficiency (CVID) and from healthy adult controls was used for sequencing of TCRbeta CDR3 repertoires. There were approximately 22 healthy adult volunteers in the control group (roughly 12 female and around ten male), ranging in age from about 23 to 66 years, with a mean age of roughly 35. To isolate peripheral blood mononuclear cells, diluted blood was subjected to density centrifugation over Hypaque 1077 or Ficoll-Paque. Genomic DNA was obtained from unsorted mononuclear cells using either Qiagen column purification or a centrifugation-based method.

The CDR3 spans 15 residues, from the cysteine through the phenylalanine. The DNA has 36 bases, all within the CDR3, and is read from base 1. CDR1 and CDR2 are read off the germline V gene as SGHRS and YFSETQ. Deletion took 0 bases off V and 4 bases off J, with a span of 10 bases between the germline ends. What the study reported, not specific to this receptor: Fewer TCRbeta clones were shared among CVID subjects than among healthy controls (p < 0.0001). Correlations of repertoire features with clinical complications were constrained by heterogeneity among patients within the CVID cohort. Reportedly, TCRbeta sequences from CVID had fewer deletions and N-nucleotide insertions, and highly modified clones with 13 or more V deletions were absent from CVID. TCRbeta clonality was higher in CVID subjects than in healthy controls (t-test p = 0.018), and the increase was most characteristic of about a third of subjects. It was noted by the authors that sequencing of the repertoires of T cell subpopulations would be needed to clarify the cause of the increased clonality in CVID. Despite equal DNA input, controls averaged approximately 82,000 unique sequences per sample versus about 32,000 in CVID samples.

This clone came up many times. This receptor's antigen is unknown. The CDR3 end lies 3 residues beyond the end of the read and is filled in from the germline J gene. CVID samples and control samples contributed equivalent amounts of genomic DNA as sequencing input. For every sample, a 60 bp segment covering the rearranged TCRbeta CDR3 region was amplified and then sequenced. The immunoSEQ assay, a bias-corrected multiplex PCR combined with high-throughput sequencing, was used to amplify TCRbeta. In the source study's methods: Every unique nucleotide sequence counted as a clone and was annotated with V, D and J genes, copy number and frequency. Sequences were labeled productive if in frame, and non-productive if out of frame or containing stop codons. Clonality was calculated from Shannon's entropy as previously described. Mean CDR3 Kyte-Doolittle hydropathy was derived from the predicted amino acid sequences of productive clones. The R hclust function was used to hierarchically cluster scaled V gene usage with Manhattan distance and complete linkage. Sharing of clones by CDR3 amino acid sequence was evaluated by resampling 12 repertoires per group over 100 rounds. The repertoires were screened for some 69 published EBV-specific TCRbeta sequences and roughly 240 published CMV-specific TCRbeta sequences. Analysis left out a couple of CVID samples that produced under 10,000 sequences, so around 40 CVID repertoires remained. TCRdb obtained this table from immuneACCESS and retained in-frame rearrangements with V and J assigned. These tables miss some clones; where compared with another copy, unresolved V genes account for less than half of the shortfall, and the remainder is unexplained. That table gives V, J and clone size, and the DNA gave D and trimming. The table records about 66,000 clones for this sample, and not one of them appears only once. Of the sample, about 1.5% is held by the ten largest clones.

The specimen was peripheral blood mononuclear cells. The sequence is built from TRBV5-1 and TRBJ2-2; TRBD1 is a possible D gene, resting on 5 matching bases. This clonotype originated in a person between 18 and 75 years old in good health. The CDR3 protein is CASSLVAQGTGELFF. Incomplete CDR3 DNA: TGCGCCAGCAGCTTGGTAGCCCAGGGCACCGGGGAG. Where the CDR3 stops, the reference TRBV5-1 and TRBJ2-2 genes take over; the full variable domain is KAGVTQTPRYLIKTRGQQVTLSCSPISGHRSVSWYQQTPGQGLQFLFEYFSETQRNKGNFPGRFSGRQFSNSRSEMNVSTLELGDSALYLCASSLVAQGTGELFFGEGSRLTVL.